This T cell receptor beta chain appears in the sequencing data of a study of radiation and T cells in renal cell carcinoma. Overall study findings and caveats: Baseline intratumoral clonotype presence is unknown without pretreatment biopsies.

In regard to this clone: Its antigen is still unknown.

Sequencing used immunoSEQ multiplex PCR; TCRdb keeps in-frame clones, though not all of them. The sample holds 15,000 to 20,000 clones, 55% seen once. Sample treatment: 15 Gy SBRT to primary tumor, nephrectomy 4 weeks later. The tumor was a clear cell renal cell carcinoma. Specimen: tumor tissue, collected from a patient whose treatment included radiotherapy and nephrectomy. This TCR derives from a man aged 50-60 years with renal cell carcinoma.

The CDR3: CASSFGGRDNEQFF. As DNA, the CDR3 is TGTGCCAGCAGCTTTGGCGGGCGGGACAATGAGCAGTTCTTC. The genes are TRBV13 and TRBJ2-1; perhaps TRBD2 as D (5 bases). V lost 3 bases to trimming and J lost 5 bases, with 11 bases between them. The CDR3 is 14 residues long. The germline V gene has CDR1 PRHDT and CDR2 FYEKMQ (reference sequence).